This T cell receptor beta chain was retrieved from a study of T cell repertoires in cytomegalovirus infection. Overall study: CMV epitopes, recently identified HLA-C-restricted and well-studied HLA-B-restricted, were used. Based on public TCR beta signatures, there were indications of CMV infection and of a matching HLA type. Overall study findings and caveats: Accumulated public TCR beta family frequency recognized individuals carrying CMV together with the relevant HLA. Ex vivo responses were dominated by HLA-C-restricted CMV-specific TCR beta clonotypes.

Each CDR3 protein is one row after TCRdb ran MiXCR on the reads. The table records hundreds of thousands of distinct CDR3 sequences, around 31% of them present only once. Germline V CDR1 and CDR2: LGHNT, FRNRAP. Losses at the gene ends were 4 bases for V and 5 bases for J; bases not matched to a gene: 14. The CDR3 runs to 17 residues. The sample holds a few counts of this clonotype. As yet, its antigen is unknown. This chain uses TRBV12-5 with TRBJ1-1, with 9 positions matching TRBD1. The sample consisted of cultured CD8+ T cells from PBMCs, taken from culture after CMV antigen stimulation. The clonotype was recovered from a human donor in good health (CMV status not recorded). Some clones in this sample may be carry-over from other donors' samples. CDR3 protein: CASGWVLGTGKSTEAFF. The CDR3 nucleotides are TGTGCTAGTGGTTGGGTTCTAGGGACAGGGAAAAGTACTGAAGCTTTCTTT.